One and the same sample provided the 25 T cell receptor beta chains below, sequenced in a study of Graves' ophthalmopathy and Graves' hyperthyroidism. Investigators amplified TCR beta CDR3 regions from RNA transcripts. The authors performed first-round RT-PCR with HTBI primers and then a second-round multiplex PCR. TCRdb re-called the multiplex PCR reads through MiXCR, storing one row per CDR3 protein. The table has around 1,200,000 distinct CDR3 sequences, about 40% seen once. The sequenced material came from peripheral blood or thyroid tissue (not recorded which). The receptors stem from an adult man with Graves' hyperthyroidism.

This clonotype has just a few counts. The rearrangement uses TRBV19 and TRBJ2-2; D call uncertain. V was shortened by 3 bases and J by 3 bases, with 17 bases between the two germline ends. The CDR3 has 17 amino acids. Germline V gives CDR1 LNHDA, CDR2 SQIVND (reference sequence). The CDR3 reads CASSIRQVTVYTGELFF. CDR3 DNA sequence: TGTGCCAGTAGTATTCGCCAGGTCACCGTCTACACCGGGGAGCTGTTTTTT. Supplemented by reference TRBV19 and TRBJ2-2, the full variable domain reads DGGITQSPKYLFRKEGQNVTLSCEQNLNHDAMYWYRQDPGQGLRLIYYSQIVNDFQKGDIAEGYSVSREKKESFPLTVTSAQKNPTAFYLCASSIRQVTVYTGELFFGEGSRLTVL.

The V call is TRBV11-2, the J call TRBJ1-1; D not resolved. Looked up from germline, CDR1 is SGHAT and CDR2 is FQNNGV. The CDR3 runs 12 residues. The V end lost 8 bases, the J end lost 5 bases, and 12 bases lay between the germline ends. This CDR3 is CASSAAETEAFF. DNA of the CDR3: TGTGCCAGCTCGGCGGCAGAAACTGAAGCTTTCTTT.

This clonotype was observed many times. The rearrangement uses TRBV2 and TRBJ1-6; no firm D call. Germline V gene sequence: CDR1 SNHLY, CDR2 FYNNEI. The CDR3 runs 12 residues. V lost 5 bases, J lost 7 bases, and 6 bases lay in between. The DNA for the CDR3 is TGTGCCAGCAGTTACGAAAATTCACCCCTCCACTTT. Translated: CASSYENSPLHF.

This CDR3 reads CASRIGTAHQETQYF. The CDR3 nucleotides are TGTGCCAGCAGGATCGGGACAGCCCACCAAGAGACCCAGTACTTC. V is TRBV11-1 and J is TRBJ2-5; 7 bases align to TRBD1. CDR1 is SGHAT and CDR2 is FQDESV in the germline V gene (reference sequence). Trimming took 6 bases from V and 0 from J; bases not matched to a gene: 7. The CDR3 is made up of 15 amino acids.

This clonotype was seen only a few times. This rearrangement joins TRBV27 to TRBJ2-5; D is ambiguous. Trimming pared 5 bases from V and 2 bases from J, leaving 15 bases between. Germline values: CDR1 MNHEY, CDR2 SMNVEV (reference sequence). The CDR3 is 15 residues long. The CDR3 region has the DNA TGTGCCAGCAGTCCGATGGTGGCAGGACAAGAGACCCAGTACTTC. Translated, it gives CASSPMVAGQETQYF.

The V and J genes are TRBV29-1 and TRBJ2-7; 8 bases are shared with TRBD1. The CDR3 length is 12 residues. Germline V gene lookup returns CDR1 SQVTM and CDR2 ANQGSEA. Trimming removed 7 bases from V and 3 bases from J; junction bases left unmatched: 5. The CDR3 sequence is CSAQDRDYEQYF. The CDR3 DNA follows: TGCAGCGCCCAGGACAGGGACTACGAGCAGTACTTC.

This clonotype was picked up many times. The chain joins TRBV2 to TRBJ1-5; D remains ambiguous. The germline V gene encodes CDR1 SNHLY and CDR2 FYNNEI. Trimming pared 1 base from V and 4 bases from J, leaving 2 bases between. The CDR3 sequence is 12 residues long. CDR3: CASSEDNQPQHF. The CDR3 coding sequence is TGTGCCAGCAGTGAAGATAATCAGCCCCAGCATTTT.

The genes are TRBV6-2 or TRBV6-3 and TRBJ1-5; 10 nucleotides line up with TRBD1. CDR1 is MNHEY and CDR2 is SVGEGT in the germline V gene. The CDR3 spans 17 residues. V lost 6 bases, J lost 5 bases, and 13 bases stayed unmatched. The CDR3 nucleotides are TGTGCCAGCAGCCTTAGGGCCAGGACAGGGGGTTATCAGCCCCAGCATTTT. Encoded protein: CASSLRARTGGYQPQHF.

The V gene is TRBV7-9, the J gene TRBJ1-5, with no clear D. The CDR3 sequence is 14 residues long. Germline CDR1 is SEHNR and CDR2 is FQNEAQ (reference sequence). V lost 2 bases, J lost 2 bases, and 7 bases lay in between. CDR3 coding DNA: TGTGCCAGCAGCTTATATTCTGGCAATCAGCCCCAGCATTTT. It encodes CASSLYSGNQPQHF.

Notes on this clonotype: The germline gene is not matched at one end of the junction; a read error may be the cause. V and J are TRBV10-2 and TRBJ1-2; 8 bases line up with TRBD1. The CDR3 runs 13 residues. The V gene's germline CDR1 is WSHSY and CDR2 SAAADI. This CDR3 reads CASSQTGANGYTF. The CDR3 DNA follows: TGTGCCAGCAGCCAGACAGGGGCCAATGGCTACACCTTC.

The sample holds many counts of this clonotype. The V and J genes are TRBV12-3 or TRBV12-4 and TRBJ1-6, with D maybe TRBD1 (5 bases). The germline V and J ends were trimmed by 6 bases and 7 bases, with 16 bases remaining between them. The CDR3 has 15 amino acids. This CDR3 is CASSQQGAENSPLHF. As DNA, the CDR3 is TGTGCCAGCAGCCAGCAGGGTGCCGAAAATTCACCCCTCCACTTT.

The rearrangement joins TRBV19 to TRBJ1-4; the D gene is possibly TRBD1 (6 bases). The CDR3 has 14 amino acids. Between the trimmed V and J ends, which lost 7 bases and 5 bases, there was a span of 14 bases. Germline CDR1 is LNHDA and CDR2 is SQIVND (reference sequence). CDR3 sequence reads: CASNSDRPNEKLFF. DNA of the CDR3: TGTGCCAGTAACTCTGACAGGCCAAATGAAAAACTGTTTTTT.

This chain uses TRBV29-1 with TRBJ2-5, with TRBD1 matching 10 bases. Germline V gene data show CDR1 as SQVTM and CDR2 as ANQGSEA. The CDR3 is made up of 13 amino acids. The V and J ends lost 3 bases and 3 bases, in that order; junction bases with no gene match: 1. The CDR3 is CSVDGTGEETQYF. The CDR3 DNA reads TGCAGCGTTGATGGGACAGGGGAAGAGACCCAGTACTTC.

This clonotype has more than one count but fewer than ten. The V gene is TRBV6-5, the J gene TRBJ2-2; D is unclear. Deletions cut 4 bases from V and 6 bases from J, with 15 bases between. This CDR3 spans 15 amino acids. Germline CDR1 MNHEY, CDR2 SVGAGI. CDR3 nucleotides: TGTGCCAGCAGTTCGACTGTCGGGCTTGCCGGGGAGCTGTTTTTT. Amino acids: CASSSTVGLAGELFF.

This clonotype was seen repeatedly, ten times or more. The rearrangement uses TRBV5-1 and TRBJ2-7; no reliable D call. The CDR3 has 14 residues. CDR1 is SGHRS and CDR2 is YFSETQ in the germline V gene. Trimming left V 1 base short and J 3 bases short, with 11 bases between. CDR3 DNA sequence: TGCGCCAGCAGCTTGAGTCCCGGTAACTACGAGCAGTACTTC. This encodes CASSLSPGNYEQYF.

The chain combines TRBV2 with TRBJ1-4; possible D gene TRBD1, 6 bases. The CDR3 sequence is 14 residues long. In germline, CDR1 is SNHLY, CDR2 FYNNEI. V was trimmed by 7 bases and J by 0 bases, leaving 9 bases between them. The DNA of the CDR3 is TGTGCCAGCAATGACAGGACAACTAATGAAAAACTGTTTTTT. Translated, it gives CASNDRTTNEKLFF.

The chain joins TRBV12-3 or TRBV12-4 to TRBJ2-6; no definite D call. The CDR3 sequence is 15 residues long. Between the trimmed V and J ends, which lost 4 bases and 0 bases, there was a span of 7 bases. CDR3: CASSSIVSGANVLTF. DNA of the CDR3: TGTGCCAGCAGTTCAATTGTCTCTGGGGCCAACGTCCTGACTTTC.

This clonotype was counted many times. The chain couples TRBV4-1 to TRBJ2-5; D might be TRBD2 (6 bases). Trimming shortened V by 2 bases and J by 2 bases, and 15 bases separated the two germline ends. Germline-derived CDR1 and CDR2 are MGHRA and YSYEKL. This CDR3 region has 16 residues. CDR3 in amino acids: CASSQSPGLIQETQYF. For the CDR3, the DNA is TGCGCCAGCAGCCAATCACCGGGACTTATACAAGAGACCCAGTACTTC.

The chain joins TRBV14 to TRBJ2-5; 7 positions match TRBD1. V shed 1 base, J shed 5 bases, and the junction held 13 bases outside the gene matches. In germline, CDR1 is SGHDN, CDR2 FVKESK. The CDR3 is 17 residues long. This CDR3 is CASSQGPGTAFSETQYF. In DNA form, the CDR3 reads TGTGCCAGCAGCCAAGGGCCCGGGACAGCTTTTTCTGAGACCCAGTACTTC.

In its sample, this clonotype was seen many times. This chain connects TRBV20-1 to TRBJ2-7; D is undetermined. V dropped 5 bases and J dropped 3 bases, with 11 bases sitting between them. CDR3 length: 12 amino acids. CDR1 is DFQATT, CDR2 SNEGSKA, per germline (reference sequence). CDR3 sequence (DNA): TGCAGTGCTCTCGTCGGAAACTACGAGCAGTACTTC. Protein: CSALVGNYEQYF.

This clonotype was found many times. The V and J genes are TRBV12-3 or TRBV12-4 and TRBJ1-4; TRBD1 might be the D (5 bases). V gave up 6 bases and J gave up 8 bases, with 19 bases separating them. The CDR3 has 15 amino acids. The CDR3 region has the DNA TGTGCCAGCAGGCCATCGGGACCGGGAGGGGAAAAACTGTTTTTT. It yields the protein CASRPSGPGGEKLFF.

The rearrangement joins TRBV2 to TRBJ1-4; 9 bases align to TRBD1. Trimming at V came to 8 bases and at J to 0 bases, leaving 10 bases not matched to a gene. This CDR3 has 17 residues. Germline lookup yields CDR1 SNHLY and CDR2 FYNNEI. The CDR3 here is CASSGTGRGATNEKLFF. CDR3 DNA sequence: TGTGCCAGCTCGGGGACAGGGAGAGGGGCAACTAATGAAAAACTGTTTTTT.

Only a few counts were recorded for this clonotype. J is TRBJ2-7 and V is TRBV19; TRBD1 or TRBD2 may be the D gene (5 bases each). V was cut by 5 bases and J by 3 bases, with 17 bases left in between. This CDR3 has 15 amino acids. The germline V gene has CDR1 LNHDA and CDR2 SQIVND (reference sequence). CDR3: CASSARDPGNYEQYF. CDR3 nucleotide sequence: TGTGCCAGTAGTGCCCGGGACCCCGGCAACTACGAGCAGTACTTC.

This clonotype showed up just a few times. V gene TRBV12-3 or TRBV12-4 combines with J gene TRBJ1-1, with 10 bases aligning to TRBD1. V shed 5 bases, J shed 4 bases, and the junction held 10 bases outside the gene matches. The CDR3 runs 16 residues. Here the CDR3 reads CASSTDRGHPPTEAFF. The CDR3 DNA reads as TGTGCCAGCAGTACAGACAGGGGGCACCCCCCCACTGAAGCTTTCTTT.

This sequence joins TRBV7-2 and TRBJ2-5; possibly TRBD2 for D (5 bases). The J call is uncertain, as TRBJ2-1 better fits the DNA end. The germline CDR1 and CDR2 sequences are SGHTA and FQGNSA. This CDR3 has 14 amino acids. The CDR3 bases are TGTGCCAGCAGCCAGGAGGAGCTTGGGTATGAGCAGTTCTTC. This encodes CASSQEELGYEQFF.